Below, one T cell receptor (beta chain) is given with its context. The clone's antigen remains unknown. The sample holds no much larger clone one base away, and base qualities are not on file. Counted from cysteine to phenylalanine, this CDR3 has 14 amino acids. Only the CDR3 DNA stays, 42 bases, in frame from base 1. CDR1 KGHSH and CDR2 LQKENI were looked up in the germline V gene. V is shortened by 6 bases, J by 2 bases, and the region joining them spans 13 bases. The sample is drawn from a study of T cell responses to AZD1222 COVID-19 vaccine (dated by TCRdb to about 2021). A note on the overall study: A total of 240 or so trial participants underwent TCR sequencing, of whom under 220 had received two doses of AZD1222 and approximately 26 had received two doses of the MenACWY control vaccine. Trial participants were enrolled by age into 18-55, 56-69 and 70-plus year subgroups, with approximately 150, 28 and 58 TCR-sequenced participants respectively.

Explained via the paper, the time point label denotes: baseline before first vaccination. Per the publication, the treatment or condition label means: meningococcal conjugate vaccine given as trial control. Samples from vaccinated people were obtained from the UK trials COV001 and COV002, which included a single-blind randomized controlled phase 2/3 trial of AZD1222 (ChAdOx1 nCoV-19) in healthy adults. For TCRbeta chain sequencing, PBMC samples from trial participants were taken at day 0 and at day 28 after the second dose. The paper as a whole reports these results and caveats: Conclusions about previously exposed vaccinees are limited because only six or seven AZD1222 recipients were SARS-CoV-2 seropositive at baseline. Participants were mostly white British and included more females than males, and it was suggested by the authors that clonal diversity may have been underestimated. Spike-specific TCR breadth and depth rose significantly after two AZD1222 doses compared with day 0 and with MenACWY recipients. In the small 56-69-year group, the increase in depth fell short of significance, most likely because of low power. Because no samples from the day 14 peak response were available, repertoires could be characterized only after the peak T cell response. Epitopes outside the regions mutated in the B.1.351 and B.1.1.7 variants were reportedly recognized by nearly half of the unique spike-specific TCRs. The vaccine-associated CD4 TCRs covered the entire spike protein, and the dominant responses fell in regions 160-218 and 743-854.

The CDR3 regions of human TCRbeta chains were analyzed by immunosequencing. In the authors' own workflow: TCRs in the repertoires were compared against a reference library of SARS-CoV-2-specific TCRs that had been generated with the MIRA antigen-specificity platform. Breadth meant the fraction of unique TCRs that were SARS-CoV-2-associated, whereas depth meant the fraction of total T cells that were SARS-CoV-2-associated. Each spike-specific TCR was assigned to its reactive spike region and to a CD4 or CD8 class using the MIRA data. Log10-transformed breadth and depth values were compared by one-way ANOVA with Sidak's multiple comparisons tests. This is the immuneACCESS table as TCRdb keeps it, with only in-frame sequences that have V and J called. A part of the clones is gone; compared with another copy, unresolved V genes explain less than half, and the rest is unexplained. D and trimming were read from the DNA, whereas the V and J calls and clone size are those reported in that table. This sample holds more than 140,000 clones; 88% were observed only once. About 3.3% of the sample is held by the ten biggest clonotypes.

The source was peripheral blood, collected on day 0 of MenACWY control vaccination. The rearrangement combines TRBV18 with TRBJ1-2; the D gene is perhaps TRBD1, on 5 matching bases. The receptor was isolated from an adult in good health. The nucleotide sequence reads as follows: TGTGCCAGCTCCGCGACAGAAGGGAACTATGGCTACACCTTC. Its translation reads: CASSATEGNYGYTF. Where the CDR3 stops, the reference TRBV18 and TRBJ1-2 genes take over; the full variable domain is NAGVMQNPRHLVRRRGQEARLRCSPMKGHSHVYWYRQLPEEGLKFMVYLQKENIIDESGMPKERFSAEFPKEGPSILRIQQVVRGDSAAYFCASSATEGNYGYTFGSGTRLTVV.